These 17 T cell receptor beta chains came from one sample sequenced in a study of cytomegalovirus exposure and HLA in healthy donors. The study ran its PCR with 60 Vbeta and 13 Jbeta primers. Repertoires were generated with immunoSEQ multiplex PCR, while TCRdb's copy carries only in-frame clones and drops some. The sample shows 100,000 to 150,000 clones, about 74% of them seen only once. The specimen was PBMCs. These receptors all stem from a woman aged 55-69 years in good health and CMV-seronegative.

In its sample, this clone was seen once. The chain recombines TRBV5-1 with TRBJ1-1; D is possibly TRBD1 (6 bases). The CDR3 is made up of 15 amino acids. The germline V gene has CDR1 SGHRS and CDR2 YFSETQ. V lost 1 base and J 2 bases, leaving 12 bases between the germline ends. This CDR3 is CASSLTGTTNTEAFF. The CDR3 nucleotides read TGCGCCAGCAGCTTGACCGGGACAACAAACACTGAAGCTTTCTTT. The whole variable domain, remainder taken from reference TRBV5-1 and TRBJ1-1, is KAGVTQTPRYLIKTRGQQVTLSCSPISGHRSVSWYQQTPGQGLQFLFEYFSETQRNKGNFPGRFSGRQFSNSRSEMNVSTLELGDSALYLCASSLTGTTNTEAFFGQGTRLTVV.

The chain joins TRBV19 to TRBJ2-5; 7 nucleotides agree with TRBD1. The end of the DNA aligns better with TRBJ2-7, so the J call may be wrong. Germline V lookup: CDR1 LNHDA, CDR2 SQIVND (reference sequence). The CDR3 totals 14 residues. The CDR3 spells CASSIGGTVGEQYF. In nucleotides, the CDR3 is TGTGCCAGTAGTATAGGGGGGACAGTTGGCGAGCAGTACTTC.

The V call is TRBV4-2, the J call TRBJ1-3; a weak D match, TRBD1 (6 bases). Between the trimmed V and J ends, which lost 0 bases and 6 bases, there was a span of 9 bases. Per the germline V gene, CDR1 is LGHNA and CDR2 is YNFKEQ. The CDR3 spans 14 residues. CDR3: CASSQDGQQNTIYF. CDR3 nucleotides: TGTGCCAGCAGCCAAGATGGACAGCAAAACACCATATATTTT.

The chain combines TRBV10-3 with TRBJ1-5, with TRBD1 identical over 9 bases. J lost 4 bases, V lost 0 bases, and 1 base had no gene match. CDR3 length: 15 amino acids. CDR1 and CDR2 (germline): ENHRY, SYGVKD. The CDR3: CAISESTGGNQPQHF. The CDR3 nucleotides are TGTGCCATCAGTGAGTCGACAGGGGGGAATCAGCCCCAGCATTTT.

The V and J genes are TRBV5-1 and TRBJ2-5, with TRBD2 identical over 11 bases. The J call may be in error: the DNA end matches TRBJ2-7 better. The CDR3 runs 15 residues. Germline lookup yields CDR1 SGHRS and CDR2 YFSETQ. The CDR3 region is CASSPSGGSTYEQYF. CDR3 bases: TGCGCCAGCAGCCCTAGCGGGGGGAGCACCTACGAGCAGTACTTC.

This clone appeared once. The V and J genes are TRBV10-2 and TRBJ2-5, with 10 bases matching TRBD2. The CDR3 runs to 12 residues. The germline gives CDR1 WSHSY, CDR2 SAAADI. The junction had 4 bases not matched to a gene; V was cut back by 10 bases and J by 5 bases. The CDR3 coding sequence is TGCGCCATTGCGACTAGCGGGGAGACCCAGTACTTC. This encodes CAIATSGETQYF.

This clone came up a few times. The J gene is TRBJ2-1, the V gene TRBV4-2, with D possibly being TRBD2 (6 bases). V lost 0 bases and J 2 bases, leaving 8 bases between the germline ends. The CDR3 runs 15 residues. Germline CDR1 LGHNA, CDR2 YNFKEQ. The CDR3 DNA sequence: TGTGCCAGCAGCCAAGACTGGGGGGCCTACAATGAGCAGTTCTTC. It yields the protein CASSQDWGAYNEQFF.

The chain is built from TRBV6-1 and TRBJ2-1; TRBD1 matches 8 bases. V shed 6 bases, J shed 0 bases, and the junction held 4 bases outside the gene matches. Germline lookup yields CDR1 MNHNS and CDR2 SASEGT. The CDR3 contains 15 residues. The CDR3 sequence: CASSLTGGSYNEQFF. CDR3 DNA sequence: TGTGCCAGCAGCCTAACAGGGGGCTCCTACAATGAGCAGTTCTTC.

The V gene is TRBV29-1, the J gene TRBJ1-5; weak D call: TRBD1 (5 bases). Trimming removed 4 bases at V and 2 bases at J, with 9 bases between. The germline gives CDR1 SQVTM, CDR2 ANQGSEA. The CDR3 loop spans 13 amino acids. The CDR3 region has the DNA TGCAGCGTTGGGGAAGGGGGCAATCAGCCCCAGCATTTT. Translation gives CSVGEGGNQPQHF.

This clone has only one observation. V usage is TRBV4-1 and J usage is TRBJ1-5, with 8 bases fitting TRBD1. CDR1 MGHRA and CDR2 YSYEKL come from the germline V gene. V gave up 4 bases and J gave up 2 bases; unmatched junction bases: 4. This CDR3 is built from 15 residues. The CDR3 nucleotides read TGCGCCAGCAGCCCAGGGGGCGCCGGCAATCAGCCCCAGCATTTT. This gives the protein CASSPGGAGNQPQHF.

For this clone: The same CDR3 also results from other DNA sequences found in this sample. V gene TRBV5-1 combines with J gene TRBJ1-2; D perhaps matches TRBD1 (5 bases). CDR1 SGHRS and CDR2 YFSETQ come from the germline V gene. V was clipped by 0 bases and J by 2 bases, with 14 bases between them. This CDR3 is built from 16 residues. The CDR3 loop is CASSLDPQGTNYGYTF. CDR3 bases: TGCGCCAGCAGCTTGGATCCCCAGGGCACAAACTATGGCTACACCTTC.

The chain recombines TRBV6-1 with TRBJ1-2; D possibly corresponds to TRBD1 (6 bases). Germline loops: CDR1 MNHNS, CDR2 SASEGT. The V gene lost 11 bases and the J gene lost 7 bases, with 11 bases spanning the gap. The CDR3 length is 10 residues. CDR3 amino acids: CAGGLLGYTF. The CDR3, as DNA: TGTGCCGGGGGCCTGCTTGGCTACACCTTC.

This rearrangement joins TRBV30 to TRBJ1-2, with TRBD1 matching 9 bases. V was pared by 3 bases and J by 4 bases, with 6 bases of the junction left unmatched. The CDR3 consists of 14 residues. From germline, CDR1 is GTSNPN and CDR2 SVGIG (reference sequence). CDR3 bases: TGTGCCTGGAGGAAACAGGGGGCCCGCTATGGCTACACCTTC. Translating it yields CAWRKQGARYGYTF.

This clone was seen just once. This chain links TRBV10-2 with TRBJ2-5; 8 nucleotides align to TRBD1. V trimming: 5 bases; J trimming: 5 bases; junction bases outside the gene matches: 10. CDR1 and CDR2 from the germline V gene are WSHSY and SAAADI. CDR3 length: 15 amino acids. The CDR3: CASSRGQGLWETQYF. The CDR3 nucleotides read TGCGCCAGCAGTCGAGGACAGGGTCTTTGGGAGACCCAGTACTTC.

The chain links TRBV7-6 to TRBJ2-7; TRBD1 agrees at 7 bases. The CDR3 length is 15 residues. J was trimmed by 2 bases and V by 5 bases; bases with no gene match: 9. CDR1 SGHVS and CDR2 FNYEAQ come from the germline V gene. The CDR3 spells CASSPPGQPPYEQYF. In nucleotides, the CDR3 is TGTGCCAGCAGCCCCCCGGGACAGCCCCCCTACGAGCAGTACTTC.

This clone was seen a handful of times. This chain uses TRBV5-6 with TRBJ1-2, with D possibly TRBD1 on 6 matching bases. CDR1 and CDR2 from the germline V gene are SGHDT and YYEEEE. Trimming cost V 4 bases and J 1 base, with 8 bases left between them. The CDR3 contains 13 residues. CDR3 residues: CASSPDSNYGYTF. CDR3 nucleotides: TGTGCCAGCAGCCCGGACAGTAACTATGGCTACACCTTC.

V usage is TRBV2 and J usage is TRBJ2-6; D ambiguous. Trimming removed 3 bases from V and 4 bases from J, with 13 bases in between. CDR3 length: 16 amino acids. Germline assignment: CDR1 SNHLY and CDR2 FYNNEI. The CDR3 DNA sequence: TGTGCCAGCAGTGAGAACGTCTTCCGGGGGGCCAACGTCCTGACTTTC. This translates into CASSENVFRGANVLTF.